What follows is one TCR beta chain and its context. The sample contains more than one DNA sequence encoding this CDR3. Germline lookup yields CDR1 KGHDR and CDR2 SFDVKD. This CDR3 comprises 13 residues. Trimming took off 4 bases at V and 4 bases at J, with 9 bases between the two ends. These data belong to a study of blood T cell repertoires in COVID-19. Clones were read by immunoSEQ multiplex PCR, and TCRdb kept only the in-frame ones, dropping some. The sample lists around 500,000 clones, 75% to 90% occurring once. Donors were grouped by their self-reported clinical history. Sequences were obtained from PBMCs or T cells enriched from blood (not recorded which). The TCR comes from a woman in her sixties who had recovered from COVID-19. The V gene is TRBV24-1, the J gene TRBJ1-2; D perhaps matches TRBD1 (5 bases). CDR3 nucleotides: TGTGCCACCAGTGACCGCGACAGCTATGGCTACACCTTC. Encoded protein: CATSDRDSYGYTF.